These 28 T cell receptor beta chains share one sample of origin, sequenced in a study of OX40 agonist ivuxolimab in advanced cancers. Sequenced by immunoSEQ multiplex PCR; TCRdb stores in-frame clones only, minus some. This sample yields about 50,000 clones, of which roughly nine tenths are seen a single time; 0.77% belongs to the top ten. The material was CD4+ or CD8+ T cells sorted from blood, obtained in a trial of the OX40 agonist ivuxolimab. These receptors were obtained from an adult with an advanced solid tumor such as melanoma, head and neck, liver or kidney cancer.

This chain joins TRBV2 and TRBJ1-1, with unresolved D. V gave up 5 bases and J gave up 0 bases, with 7 bases separating them. The CDR3 contains 13 residues. CDR1 and CDR2 (germline): SNHLY, FYNNEI. The CDR3 region is CASSTHLNTEAFF. The CDR3 DNA reads as TGTGCCAGCAGTACACACCTGAACACTGAAGCTTTCTTT.

This clone was recorded once. The chain carries TRBV30 and TRBJ1-3; D gene uncertain. Germline-derived CDR1 and CDR2 are GTSNPN and SVGIG (reference sequence). V was pared by 5 bases and J by 4 bases, with 15 bases between. CDR3 length: 14 residues. Written as DNA, the CDR3 is TGTGCCTGGGGTTTTTGGGGAGCCGGAAACACCATATATTTT. Encoded protein: CAWGFWGAGNTIYF.

CDR3 region: CASGLAGHNNQPQHF. For the CDR3, the DNA is TGTGCTAGTGGTTTGGCGGGACACAACAATCAGCCCCAGCATTTT. This rearrangement joins TRBV12-5 to TRBJ1-5, with D perhaps TRBD1 (6 bases). This CDR3 spans 15 amino acids. Germline V gene data show CDR1 as LGHNT and CDR2 as FRNRAP. V lost 1 base, J lost 3 bases, and 10 bases lay in between.

The rearrangement links TRBV14 to TRBJ1-1; 7 bases are a match to TRBD1. The germline V gene encodes CDR1 SGHDN and CDR2 FVKESK. Trimming took 0 bases from V and 0 from J; bases not matched to a gene: 4. This CDR3 comprises 16 residues. CDR3 DNA sequence: TGTGCCAGCAGCCAAGATACCGGGACAGTGAACACTGAAGCTTTCTTT. Translation gives CASSQDTGTVNTEAFF.

The gene calls are TRBV30 and TRBJ2-7; 8 nucleotides line up with TRBD2. Germline V gives CDR1 GTSNPN, CDR2 SVGIG (reference sequence). The CDR3 runs 19 residues. Trimming at V came to 0 bases and at J to 3 bases, leaving 19 bases not matched to a gene. For the CDR3, the DNA is TGTGCCTGGAGTGTACTACCCCATCGGGTAGCGGGATTTTACTACGAGCAGTACTTC. Protein sequence: CAWSVLPHRVAGFYYEQYF.

The chain is built from TRBV5-8 and TRBJ2-1; 11 positions agree with TRBD2. J was trimmed by 7 bases and V by 0 bases; bases with no gene match: 6. This CDR3 has 16 amino acids. Germline V gene data show CDR1 as SGHTS and CDR2 as YDEGEE. CDR3 DNA: TGTGCCAGCAGCTTGGGACTAGCGGGGTGGGCAAATGAGCAGTTCTTC. Translation: CASSLGLAGWANEQFF.

This chain joins TRBV5-4 and TRBJ2-1; 14 bases are a match to TRBD2. The CDR3 covers 18 residues. The germline gives CDR1 SGHNT, CDR2 YYREEE (reference sequence). V gave up 0 bases and J gave up 1 base; unmatched junction bases: 3. CDR3 bases: TGTGCCAGCAGCTTGGGGGGACTAGCGGGAGAGTCCTACAATGAGCAGTTCTTC. This sequence encodes CASSLGGLAGESYNEQFF.

V is TRBV14 and J is TRBJ1-1; D is ambiguous. Germline V gene sequence: CDR1 SGHDN, CDR2 FVKESK. The germline V and J ends were trimmed by 0 bases and 1 base, with 6 bases remaining between them. CDR3 length equals 14 residues. In DNA, the CDR3 is TGTGCCAGCAGCCAAGATTGGGGGAACACTGAAGCTTTCTTT. Amino acid sequence: CASSQDWGNTEAFF.

The gene calls are TRBV27 and TRBJ1-5; unclear D gene. Trimming left V 7 bases short and J 7 bases short, with 14 bases between. Germline CDR1 reads MNHEY; CDR2 reads SMNVEV (reference sequence). The CDR3 consists of 13 residues. CDR3: CASKGQIGQPQHF. The CDR3, as DNA: TGTGCCAGCAAGGGCCAGATCGGCCAGCCCCAGCATTTT.

The chain is built from TRBV19 and TRBJ2-5, with a tentative D call TRBD2 (6 bases). This CDR3 spans 11 amino acids. Trimming stripped 6 bases from V and 7 bases from J, with 9 bases between. CDR1 is LNHDA, CDR2 SQIVND, per germline (reference sequence). CDR3 protein: CASREGATQYF. In nucleotides, the CDR3 is TGTGCCAGTAGGGAGGGAGCGACCCAGTACTTC.

The chain uses TRBV6-1 and TRBJ2-7; D is possibly TRBD2 (5 bases). CDR1 and CDR2 (germline): MNHNS, SASEGT. The CDR3 is made up of 13 amino acids. The V end lost 6 bases, the J end lost 4 bases, and 13 bases lay between the germline ends. CDR3 in amino acids: CASSLSRGYEQYF. The CDR3 DNA follows: TGTGCCAGCAGCCTGTCCCGCGGGTACGAGCAGTACTTC.

The chain combines TRBV6-5 with TRBJ1-1; D gene uncertain. Germline CDR1 and CDR2: MNHEY and SVGAGI. This CDR3 contains 15 residues. V was pared by 2 bases and J by 0 bases, with 10 bases between. DNA of the CDR3: TGTGCCAGCAGTTACAGGGCAGGAATGAACACTGAAGCTTTCTTT. This translates into CASSYRAGMNTEAFF.

The chain has TRBV25-1 and TRBJ2-7; a weak D match, TRBD1 (6 bases). This CDR3 is built from 12 residues. Per the germline V gene, CDR1 is MGHDK and CDR2 is SYGVNS. V shed 1 base and J shed 6 bases, with 7 bases lying between them. Here the CDR3 reads CASSELGGEQYF. CDR3 DNA: TGTGCCAGCAGTGAATTAGGGGGCGAGCAGTACTTC.

The J gene is TRBJ2-5, the V gene TRBV7-9; possibly TRBD1 for D (5 bases). The CDR3 loop spans 14 amino acids. V lost 1 base and J lost 5, with 11 bases in between. CDR1 SEHNR and CDR2 FQNEAQ come from the germline V gene (reference sequence). The CDR3 spells CASSLEGSSETQYF. As DNA, the CDR3 is TGTGCCAGCAGCTTAGAGGGGTCGAGCGAGACCCAGTACTTC.

The V and J genes are TRBV7-9 and TRBJ1-3; D unresolved. Germline-derived CDR1 and CDR2 are SEHNR and FQNEAQ (reference sequence). V lost 2 bases, J lost 4 bases, and 12 bases lay in between. This CDR3 is 15 amino acids long. Written as DNA, the CDR3 is TGTGCCAGCAGCTTACAGAGTAACCCAGGAAACACCATATATTTT. Amino acids: CASSLQSNPGNTIYF.

The V call is TRBV11-3, the J call TRBJ2-1; D is undetermined. Germline lookup yields CDR1 SGHNT and CDR2 YENEEA. Trimming cost V 0 bases and J 13 bases, with 13 bases left between them. This CDR3 region has 13 residues. The CDR3 region is CASSLDRVSQQFF. The CDR3 bases are TGTGCCAGCAGCTTAGATCGGGTGTCGCAACAGTTCTTC.

This clone has more than one count but fewer than ten. V and J are TRBV27 and TRBJ2-2, with TRBD1 matching 9 bases. CDR1 and CDR2 from the germline V gene are MNHEY and SMNVEV (reference sequence). Losses at the gene ends were 2 bases for V and 3 bases for J; bases not matched to a gene: 1. The CDR3 runs to 15 residues. CDR3 DNA sequence: TGTGCCAGCAGTTTAGACAGGGGGGACACCGGGGAGCTGTTTTTT. This translates into CASSLDRGDTGELFF.

The chain has TRBV20-1 and TRBJ2-4, with D perhaps matching TRBD2 (5 bases). The CDR3 extends over 11 amino acids. With 5 bases removed from V and 6 bases from J, the gap between germline ends came to 8 bases. The V gene's germline CDR1 is DFQATT and CDR2 SNEGSKA (reference sequence). The DNA of the CDR3 is TGCAGTGCTCTAAGCGGAAACATTCAGTACTTC. Its protein is CSALSGNIQYF.

This clone has only a few counts. V gene TRBV5-8 combines with J gene TRBJ2-1; 12 positions agree with TRBD2. This CDR3 is 15 amino acids long. J was trimmed by 5 bases and V by 0 bases; bases with no gene match: 0. Per the germline V gene, CDR1 is SGHTS and CDR2 is YDEGEE. The CDR3 is CASSLGLAGDNEQFF. CDR3 nucleotides: TGTGCCAGCAGCTTGGGACTAGCGGGGGACAATGAGCAGTTCTTC.

There are a few counts of this clone. V and J are TRBV5-1 and TRBJ1-1; D gene unclear. CDR3 length equals 13 residues. Looked up from germline, CDR1 is SGHRS and CDR2 is YFSETQ. Trimming removed 4 bases at V and 4 bases at J, with 11 bases between. CDR3 in amino acids: CASSPLAGTEAFF. The DNA for the CDR3 is TGCGCCAGCAGCCCCCTAGCAGGCACTGAAGCTTTCTTT.

V gene TRBV27 combines with J gene TRBJ1-5; possible D gene TRBD1, 5 bases. Germline loops: CDR1 MNHEY, CDR2 SMNVEV (reference sequence). This CDR3 is built from 16 residues. Deletions cut 6 bases from V and 4 bases from J, with 19 bases between. DNA for the CDR3: TGTGCCAGCAGCTCCGGGACCCGCGGACTTAATCAGCCCCAGCATTTT. Its protein is CASSSGTRGLNQPQHF.

This clone was picked up a small number of times. This sequence joins TRBV13 and TRBJ2-3, with D perhaps matching TRBD2 (6 bases). This CDR3 has 13 residues. CDR1 is PRHDT and CDR2 is FYEKMQ in the germline V gene (reference sequence). V shed 5 bases and J shed 4 bases, with 10 bases lying between them. CDR3 protein: CASSLQRADTQYF. The CDR3 DNA is TGTGCCAGCAGCCTCCAGCGGGCAGATACGCAGTATTTT.

The V and J genes are TRBV5-4 and TRBJ1-2; no clear D gene. The CDR3 is made up of 14 amino acids. In germline, CDR1 is SGHNT, CDR2 YYREEE (reference sequence). With 2 bases removed from V and 2 bases from J, the gap between germline ends came to 10 bases. This chain's CDR3 is CASSLPRRNYGYTF. The DNA for the CDR3 is TGTGCCAGCAGCTTACCGCGAAGGAACTATGGCTACACCTTC.

V usage is TRBV4-1 and J usage is TRBJ2-7, with 9 bases that match TRBD2. The J segment lost 1 base and the V segment lost 4 bases, leaving 20 bases of the junction unmatched. CDR3 length: 20 amino acids. The germline V gene has CDR1 MGHRA and CDR2 YSYEKL. This CDR3 reads CASSPKFAGASGKGSYEQYF. The CDR3 coding sequence is TGCGCCAGCAGCCCAAAGTTCGCCGGGGCTAGCGGGAAAGGTTCCTACGAGCAGTACTTC.

J is TRBJ2-5 and V is TRBV5-1; 9 bases agree with TRBD1. The germline gives CDR1 SGHRS, CDR2 YFSETQ. Trimming cost V 5 bases and J 5 bases; bases outside gene matches: 13. The CDR3 spans 16 residues. This CDR3 is CASSPHRDRARETQYF. Written as DNA, the CDR3 is TGCGCCAGCAGTCCACACCGGGACAGGGCGAGGGAGACCCAGTACTTC.

V usage is TRBV29-1 and J usage is TRBJ1-2; possible D gene TRBD1, 5 bases. Deletions cut 3 bases from V and 4 bases from J, with 9 bases between. This CDR3 is built from 12 residues. Germline CDR1 is SQVTM and CDR2 is ANQGSEA. CDR3 DNA sequence: TGCAGCGTTGAGACAGCAAGCTATGGCTACACCTTC. Translating it yields CSVETASYGYTF.

The chain links TRBV18 to TRBJ2-3; D is ambiguous. Germline-derived CDR1 and CDR2 are KGHSH and LQKENI. Trimming removed 0 bases at V and 0 bases at J, with 4 bases between. This CDR3 is 14 amino acids long. CDR3 sequence (DNA): TGTGCCAGCTCACCACCCGGGAGCACAGATACGCAGTATTTT. Translation: CASSPPGSTDTQYF. Looking up the rest from reference TRBV18 and TRBJ2-3 gives the full variable domain: NAGVMQNPRHLVRRRGQEARLRCSPMKGHSHVYWYRQLPEEGLKFMVYLQKENIIDESGMPKERFSAEFPKEGPSILRIQQVVRGDSAAYFCASSPPGSTDTQYFGPGTRLTVL.

The gene calls are TRBV11-2 and TRBJ1-1; D is uncertain. CDR3 length: 12 amino acids. Germline CDR1 SGHAT, CDR2 FQNNGV. V gave up 5 bases and J gave up 8 bases, with 12 bases separating them. The CDR3 protein is CASSSSRGEAFF. DNA for the CDR3: TGTGCCAGCAGCAGTTCCCGGGGAGAAGCTTTCTTT.